The clone carrying this TCR beta chain has a count of ten or more. The sample is drawn from a study of T cells after yellow fever vaccination. The CDR3 runs 13 residues. Trimming pared 0 bases from V and 3 bases from J, leaving 6 bases between. Each CDR3 protein is one row after TCRdb ran MiXCR on the 5' RACE reads. The repertoire holds under 150,000 distinct CDR3 sequences, 7.7% seen once, with about 0.73% in the top ten. This chain links TRBV12-3 or TRBV12-4 with TRBJ2-7; D gene unclear. The TCR was taken from a man younger than 40 who received the YFV17D yellow fever vaccine. The input for sequencing was CD4+ T cells sorted from PBMCs, taken 5 days after the yellow fever booster vaccination. The CDR3 bases are TGTGCCAGCAGTTTAGCGACCATCTACGAGCAGTACTTC. This gives the protein CASSLATIYEQYF.